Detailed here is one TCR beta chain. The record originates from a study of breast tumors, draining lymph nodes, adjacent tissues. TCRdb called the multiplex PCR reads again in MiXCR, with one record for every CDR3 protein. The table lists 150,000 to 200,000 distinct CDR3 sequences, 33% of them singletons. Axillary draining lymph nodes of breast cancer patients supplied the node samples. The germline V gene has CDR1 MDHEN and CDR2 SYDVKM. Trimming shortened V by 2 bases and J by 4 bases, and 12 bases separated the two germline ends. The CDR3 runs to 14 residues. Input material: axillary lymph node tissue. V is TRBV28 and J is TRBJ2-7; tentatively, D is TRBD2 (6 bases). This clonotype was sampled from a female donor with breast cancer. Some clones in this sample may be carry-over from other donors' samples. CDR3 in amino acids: CASSLGGHGYEQYF. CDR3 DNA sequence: TGTGCCAGCAGTTTAGGAGGGCATGGTTACGAGCAGTACTTC.